This T cell receptor beta chain is drawn from a study of early T cells in non-severe SARS-CoV-2 infection. Background on the study: Unsorted whole blood bulk RNA was sequenced, with unpaired chains.

The TCR library protocol attached unique molecular identifiers to the individual cDNA molecules. TCRdb used MiXCR to reprocess the 5' RACE reads, holding one entry per CDR3 protein. The sample contains about 83,000 distinct CDR3 sequences, 10% to 15% of which appear only once. This clonotype has a count of ten or more. This CDR3 has 14 residues. The germline V gene encodes CDR1 LGHNA and CDR2 YSLEER. The V end was cut by 5 bases, the J end by 3 bases, with 10 bases between. The genes are TRBV4-3 and TRBJ1-4, with a possible D match to TRBD1 (5 bases). This clonotype was sampled from an adult who was a healthcare worker with PCR-confirmed SARS-CoV-2 infection or an uninfected control (not recorded which). Sequencing used whole blood. The CDR3 spells CASSVGTPNEKLFF. Here the CDR3 DNA reads TGCGCCAGCAGCGTCGGGACGCCTAATGAAAAACTGTTTTTT.